This T cell receptor (beta chain) was observed in a study of blood T cell repertoires in COVID-19. As for the study in general: Samples came from the United States, Italy and Spain, spanning acute and convalescent COVID-19. PBMCs, B-cell-depleted T cells, or T cells were the source of the cDNA or gDNA that made up the material.

Per the original data handling: Nucleated cell counts were estimated from reference gene primer amplification. Measured with immunoSEQ multiplex PCR; TCRdb has only the in-frame clones, and not every one. The V and J calls and the clone size are those of that table, but D and trimming were determined from the DNA. The repertoire holds 100,000 to 150,000 clones, with about 86% as singletons. Germline V gene sequence: CDR1 SQVTM, CDR2 ANQGSEA. V lost 6 bases and J lost 2, with 10 bases in between. The CDR3 is made up of 12 amino acids. The origin of this receptor is a woman aged 50 to 60 with acute or convalescent COVID-19. The chain uses TRBV29-1 and TRBJ2-5; perhaps TRBD1 as D (6 bases). Sequenced sample: peripheral blood. The CDR3 DNA sequence: TGCAGCGTAGGAACAGGGCAAGAGACCCAGTACTTC. Residues: CSVGTGQETQYF.